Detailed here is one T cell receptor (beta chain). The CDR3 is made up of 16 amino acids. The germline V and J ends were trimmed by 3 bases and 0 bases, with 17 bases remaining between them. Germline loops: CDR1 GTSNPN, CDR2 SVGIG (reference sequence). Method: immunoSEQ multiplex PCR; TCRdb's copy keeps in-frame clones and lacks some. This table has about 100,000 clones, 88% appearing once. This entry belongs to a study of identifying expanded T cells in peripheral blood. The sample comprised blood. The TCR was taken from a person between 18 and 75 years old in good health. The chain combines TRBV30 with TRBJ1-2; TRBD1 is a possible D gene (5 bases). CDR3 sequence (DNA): TGTGCCTGGAGGGGTTATGGACTCAGGGCTAACTATGGCTACACCTTC. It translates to CAWRGYGLRANYGYTF.